At least ten counts were recorded for the clone carrying this TCR beta chain. The data are from a study of T-cell reconstitution after alpha-beta-depleted transplantation in children. The CDR3 runs 13 residues. Trimming took off 2 bases at V and 5 bases at J, with 10 bases between the two ends. Germline-derived CDR1 and CDR2 are SGHDT and YYEEEE. Unique molecular identifiers were incorporated into the prepared TCRbeta library. From the PCR reads, TCRdb called clonotypes with MiXCR, one entry per CDR3 protein. Among about 400,000 distinct CDR3 sequences, approximately 12% were seen once, and the ten largest hold around 4%.

The specimen comprised PBMCs, sampled from the stem cell graft. The chain has TRBV5-6 and TRBJ1-1; D ambiguous. The source of this sequence is a human donor who donated a stem cell graft to a child with Fanconi anemia. The CDR3 region is CASSFPDGTEAFF. The CDR3 DNA follows: TGTGCCAGCAGCTTTCCAGACGGGACTGAAGCTTTCTTT. Variable domain in full (rest from reference TRBV5-6 and TRBJ1-1): DAGVTQSPTHLIKTRGQQVTLRCSPKSGHDTVSWYQQALGQGPQFIFQYYEEEERQRGNFPDRFSGHQFPNYSSELNVNALLLGDSALYLCASSFPDGTEAFFGQGTRLTVV.